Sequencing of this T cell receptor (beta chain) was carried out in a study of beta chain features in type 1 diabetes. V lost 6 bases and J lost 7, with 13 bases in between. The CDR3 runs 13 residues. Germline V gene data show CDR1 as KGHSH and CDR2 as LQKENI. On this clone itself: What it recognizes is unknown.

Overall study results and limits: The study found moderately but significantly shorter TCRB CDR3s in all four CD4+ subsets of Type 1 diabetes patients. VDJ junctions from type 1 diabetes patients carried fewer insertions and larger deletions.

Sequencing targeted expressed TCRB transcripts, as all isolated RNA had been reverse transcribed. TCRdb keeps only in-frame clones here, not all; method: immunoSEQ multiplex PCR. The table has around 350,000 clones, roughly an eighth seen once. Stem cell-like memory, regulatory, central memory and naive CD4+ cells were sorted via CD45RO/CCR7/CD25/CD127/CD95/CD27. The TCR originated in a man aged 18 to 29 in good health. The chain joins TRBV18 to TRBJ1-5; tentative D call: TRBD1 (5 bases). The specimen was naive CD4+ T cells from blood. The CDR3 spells CASSAGVQQPQHF. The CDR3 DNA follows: TGTGCCAGCTCCGCGGGGGTCCAACAGCCCCAGCATTTT.